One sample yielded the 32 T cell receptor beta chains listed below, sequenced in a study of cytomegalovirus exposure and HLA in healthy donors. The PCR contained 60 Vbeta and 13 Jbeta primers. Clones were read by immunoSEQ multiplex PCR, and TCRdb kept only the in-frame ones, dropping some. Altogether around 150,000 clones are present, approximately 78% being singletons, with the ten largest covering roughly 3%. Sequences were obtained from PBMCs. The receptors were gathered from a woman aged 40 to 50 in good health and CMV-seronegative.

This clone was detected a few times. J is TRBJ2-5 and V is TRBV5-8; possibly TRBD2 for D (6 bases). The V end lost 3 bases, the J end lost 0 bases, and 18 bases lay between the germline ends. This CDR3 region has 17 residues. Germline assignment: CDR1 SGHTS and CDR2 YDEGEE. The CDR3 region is CASSSGLLISYQETQYF. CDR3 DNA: TGTGCCAGCAGCTCGGGACTCCTCATATCGTACCAAGAGACCCAGTACTTC. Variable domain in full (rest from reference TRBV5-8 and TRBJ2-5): EAGVTQSPTHLIKTRGQQATLRCSPISGHTSVYWYQQALGLGLQFLLWYDEGEERNRGNFPPRFSGRQFPNYSSELNVNALELEDSALYLCASSSGLLISYQETQYFGPGTRLLVL.

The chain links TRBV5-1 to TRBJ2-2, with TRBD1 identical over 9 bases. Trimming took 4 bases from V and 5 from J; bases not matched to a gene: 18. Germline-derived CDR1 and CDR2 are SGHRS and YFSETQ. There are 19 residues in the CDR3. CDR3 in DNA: TGCGCCAGCAGCCGACTGTCGACCCGTCCCGGGACAGGGACCGGGGAGCTGTTTTTT. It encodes CASSRLSTRPGTGTGELFF.

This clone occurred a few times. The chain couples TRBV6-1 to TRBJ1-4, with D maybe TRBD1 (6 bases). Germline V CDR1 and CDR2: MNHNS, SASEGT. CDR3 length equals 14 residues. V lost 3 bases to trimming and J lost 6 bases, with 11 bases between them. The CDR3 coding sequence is TGTGCCAGCAGTGACCGAGGGGGTCATGAAAAACTGTTTTTT. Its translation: CASSDRGGHEKLFF.

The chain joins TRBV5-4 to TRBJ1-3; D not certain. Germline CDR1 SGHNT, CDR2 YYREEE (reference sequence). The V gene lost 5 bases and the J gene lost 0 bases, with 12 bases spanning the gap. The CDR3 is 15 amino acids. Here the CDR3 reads CASSNQYLSGNTIYF. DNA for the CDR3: TGTGCCAGCAGTAATCAGTACCTCTCTGGAAACACCATATATTTT.

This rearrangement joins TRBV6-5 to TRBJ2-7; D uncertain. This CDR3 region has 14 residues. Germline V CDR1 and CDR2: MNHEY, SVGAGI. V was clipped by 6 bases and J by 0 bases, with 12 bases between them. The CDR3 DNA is TGTGCCAGCAGCCGCGGCGGTAGCTCCTACGAGCAGTACTTC. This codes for CASSRGGSSYEQYF.

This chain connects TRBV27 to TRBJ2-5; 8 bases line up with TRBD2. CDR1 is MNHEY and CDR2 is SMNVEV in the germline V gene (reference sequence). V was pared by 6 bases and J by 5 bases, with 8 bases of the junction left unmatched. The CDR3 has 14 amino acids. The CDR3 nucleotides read TGTGCCAGCAGCCGAGCGGGGGAGGGGGAGACCCAGTACTTC. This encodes CASSRAGEGETQYF.

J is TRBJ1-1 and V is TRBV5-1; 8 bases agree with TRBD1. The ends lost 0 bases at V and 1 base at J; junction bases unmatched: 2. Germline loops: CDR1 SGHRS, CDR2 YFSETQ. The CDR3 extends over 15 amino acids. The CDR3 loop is CASSLDGTGNTEAFF. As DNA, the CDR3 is TGCGCCAGCAGCTTGGACGGGACAGGGAACACTGAAGCTTTCTTT.

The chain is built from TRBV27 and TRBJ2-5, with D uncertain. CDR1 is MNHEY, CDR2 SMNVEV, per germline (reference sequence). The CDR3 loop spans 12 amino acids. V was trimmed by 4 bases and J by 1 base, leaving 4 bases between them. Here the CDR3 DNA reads TGTGCCAGCAGTTCGCGCCAAGAGACCCAGTACTTC. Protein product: CASSSRQETQYF.

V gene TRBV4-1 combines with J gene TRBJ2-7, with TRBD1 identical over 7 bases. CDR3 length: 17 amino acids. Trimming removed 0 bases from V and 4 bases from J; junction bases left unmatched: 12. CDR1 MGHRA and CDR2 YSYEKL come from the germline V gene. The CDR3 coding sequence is TGCGCCAGCAGCCAAGACATGACCGGGACAGTCAAGTACGAGCAGTACTTC. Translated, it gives CASSQDMTGTVKYEQYF.

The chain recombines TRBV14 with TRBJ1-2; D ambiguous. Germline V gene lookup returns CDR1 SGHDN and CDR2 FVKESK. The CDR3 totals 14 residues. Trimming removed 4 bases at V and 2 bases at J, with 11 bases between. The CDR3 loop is CASSPRVRNYGYTF. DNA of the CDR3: TGTGCCAGCAGCCCCCGGGTCCGGAACTATGGCTACACCTTC.

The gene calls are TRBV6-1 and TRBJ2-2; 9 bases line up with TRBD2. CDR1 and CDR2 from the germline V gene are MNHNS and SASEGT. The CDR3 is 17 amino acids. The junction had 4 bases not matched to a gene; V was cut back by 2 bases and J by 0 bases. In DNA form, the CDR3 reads TGTGCCAGCAGTGAACGGCGGGGGGGGCCGAACACCGGGGAGCTGTTTTTT. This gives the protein CASSERRGGPNTGELFF.

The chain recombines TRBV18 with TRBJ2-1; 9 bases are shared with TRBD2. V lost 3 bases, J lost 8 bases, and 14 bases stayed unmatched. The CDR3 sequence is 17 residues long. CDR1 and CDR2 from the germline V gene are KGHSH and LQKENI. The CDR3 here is CASSPGPLAGSLYEQFF. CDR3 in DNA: TGTGCCAGCTCACCGGGACCGCTAGCGGGGAGTCTGTATGAGCAGTTCTTC.

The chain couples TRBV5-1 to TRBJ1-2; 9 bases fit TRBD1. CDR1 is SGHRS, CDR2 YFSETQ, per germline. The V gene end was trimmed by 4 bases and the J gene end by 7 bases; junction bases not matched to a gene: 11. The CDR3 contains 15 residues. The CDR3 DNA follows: TGCGCCAGCAGCGCACGACAGGGGGGGCAATCTGGCTACACCTTC. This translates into CASSARQGGQSGYTF.

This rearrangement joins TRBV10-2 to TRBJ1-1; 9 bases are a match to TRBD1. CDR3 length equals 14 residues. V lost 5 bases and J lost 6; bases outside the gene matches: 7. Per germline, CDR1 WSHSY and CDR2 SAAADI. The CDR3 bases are TGCGCCAGCAGTACAGGGGGCGTCGGGGCTGAAGCTTTCTTT. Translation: CASSTGGVGAEAFF.

CDR3 protein: CASSLDSGVNTGELFF. CDR3 DNA: TGTGCCAGCAGCTTGGATAGCGGGGTGAACACCGGGGAGCTGTTTTTT. This rearrangement joins TRBV5-4 to TRBJ2-2, with 8 nucleotides matching TRBD2. The CDR3 has 16 residues. Germline values: CDR1 SGHNT, CDR2 YYREEE (reference sequence). Trimming removed 0 bases from V and 1 base from J; junction bases left unmatched: 2.

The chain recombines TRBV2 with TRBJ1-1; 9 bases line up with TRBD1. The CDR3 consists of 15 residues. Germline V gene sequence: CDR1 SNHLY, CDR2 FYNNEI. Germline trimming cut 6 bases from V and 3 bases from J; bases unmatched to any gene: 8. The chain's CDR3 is CASRETGGGYTEAFF. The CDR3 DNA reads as TGTGCCAGCAGAGAGACAGGGGGAGGGTACACTGAAGCTTTCTTT.

CDR3: CASSGGQGNPYEQYF. In DNA, the CDR3 is TGTGCCAGCAGCGGGGGACAGGGAAATCCCTACGAGCAGTACTTC. The V and J genes are TRBV7-8 and TRBJ2-5; 9 bases are a match to TRBD1. The DNA end favors TRBJ2-7, so the J call may be wrong. This CDR3 comprises 15 residues. Germline-derived CDR1 and CDR2 are SGHVS and FQNEAQ.

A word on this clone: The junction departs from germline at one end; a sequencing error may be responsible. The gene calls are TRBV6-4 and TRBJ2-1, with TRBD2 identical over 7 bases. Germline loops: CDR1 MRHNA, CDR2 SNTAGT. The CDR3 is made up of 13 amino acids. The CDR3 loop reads CASSQTGGQAGIF. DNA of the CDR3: TGTGCCAGCAGCCAGACGGGTGGTCAAGCGGGGATCTTC.

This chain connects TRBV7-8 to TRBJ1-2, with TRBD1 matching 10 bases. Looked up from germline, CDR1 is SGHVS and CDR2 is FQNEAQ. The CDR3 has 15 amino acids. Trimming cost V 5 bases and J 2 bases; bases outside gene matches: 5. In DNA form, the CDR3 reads TGTGCCAGCAGCCTCGACAGGGGGCGCAACTATGGCTACACCTTC. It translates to CASSLDRGRNYGYTF.

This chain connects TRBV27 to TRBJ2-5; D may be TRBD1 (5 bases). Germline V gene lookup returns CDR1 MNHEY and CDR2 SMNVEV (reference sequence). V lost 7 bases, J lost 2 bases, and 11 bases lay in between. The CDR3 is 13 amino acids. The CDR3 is CASKWSGQETQYF. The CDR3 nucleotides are TGTGCCAGCAAATGGTCAGGGCAAGAGACCCAGTACTTC.

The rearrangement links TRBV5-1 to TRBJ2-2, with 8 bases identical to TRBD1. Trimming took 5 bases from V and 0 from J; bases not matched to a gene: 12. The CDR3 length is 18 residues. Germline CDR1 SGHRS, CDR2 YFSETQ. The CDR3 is CASRSGTGGVANTGELFF. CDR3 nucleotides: TGCGCCAGCAGGTCCGGGACAGGAGGTGTCGCGAACACCGGGGAGCTGTTTTTT.

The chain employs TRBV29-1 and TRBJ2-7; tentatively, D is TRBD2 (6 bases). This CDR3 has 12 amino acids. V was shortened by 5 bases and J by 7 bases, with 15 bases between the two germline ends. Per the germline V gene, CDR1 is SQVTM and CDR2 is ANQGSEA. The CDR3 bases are TGCAGCGTTAGCGTGTGGGGAGGAGAGCAGTACTTC. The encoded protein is CSVSVWGGEQYF.

The CDR3 here is CASSLGGSVGSTEAFF. CDR3 DNA sequence: TGTGCCAGCAGCTTGGGAGGTTCCGTGGGGAGCACTGAAGCTTTCTTT. The chain combines TRBV5-6 with TRBJ1-1; D gene unclear. Trimming took 0 bases from V and 4 from J, leaving 16 bases between them. CDR3 length: 16 residues. The germline V gene encodes CDR1 SGHDT and CDR2 YYEEEE.

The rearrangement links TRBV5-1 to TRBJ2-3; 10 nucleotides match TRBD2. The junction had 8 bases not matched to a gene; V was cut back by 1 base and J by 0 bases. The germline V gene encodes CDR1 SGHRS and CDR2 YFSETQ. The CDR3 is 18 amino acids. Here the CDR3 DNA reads TGCGCCAGCAGCTTGAGTACTAGCGGGGACACTAGCACAGATACGCAGTATTTT. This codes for CASSLSTSGDTSTDTQYF.

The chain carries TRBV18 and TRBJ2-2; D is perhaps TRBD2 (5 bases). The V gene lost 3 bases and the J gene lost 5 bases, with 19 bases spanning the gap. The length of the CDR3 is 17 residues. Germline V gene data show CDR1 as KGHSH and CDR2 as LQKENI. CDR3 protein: CASSPQPPRAITGELFF. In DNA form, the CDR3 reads TGTGCCAGCTCACCGCAGCCCCCGAGGGCAATAACCGGGGAGCTGTTTTTT.

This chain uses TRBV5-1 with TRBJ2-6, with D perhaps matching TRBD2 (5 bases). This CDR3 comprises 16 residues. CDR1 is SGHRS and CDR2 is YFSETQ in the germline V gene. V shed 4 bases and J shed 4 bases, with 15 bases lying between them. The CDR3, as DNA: TGCGCCAGCAGCGCGCGAGGGATTTCCGGGGCCAACGTCCTGACTTTC. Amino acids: CASSARGISGANVLTF.

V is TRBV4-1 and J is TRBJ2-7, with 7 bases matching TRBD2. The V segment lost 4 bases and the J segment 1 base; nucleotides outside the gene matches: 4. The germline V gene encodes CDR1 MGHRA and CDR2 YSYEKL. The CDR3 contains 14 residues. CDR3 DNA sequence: TGCGCCAGCAGCCCCGGACTAGGATCCTACGAGCAGTACTTC. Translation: CASSPGLGSYEQYF.

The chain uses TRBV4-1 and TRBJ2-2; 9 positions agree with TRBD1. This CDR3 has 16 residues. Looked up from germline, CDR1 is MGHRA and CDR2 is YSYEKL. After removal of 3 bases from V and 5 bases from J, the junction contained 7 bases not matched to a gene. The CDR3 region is CASSHPGTGWTGELFF. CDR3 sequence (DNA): TGCGCCAGCAGCCACCCCGGGACAGGGTGGACCGGGGAGCTGTTTTTT.

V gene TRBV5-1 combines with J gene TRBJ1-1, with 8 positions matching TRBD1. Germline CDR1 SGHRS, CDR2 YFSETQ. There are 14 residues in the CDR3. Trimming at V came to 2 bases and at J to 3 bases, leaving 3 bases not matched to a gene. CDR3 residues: CASSFRGLDTEAFF. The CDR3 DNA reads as TGCGCCAGCAGCTTCAGGGGGCTGGACACTGAAGCTTTCTTT. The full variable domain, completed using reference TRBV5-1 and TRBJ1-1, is KAGVTQTPRYLIKTRGQQVTLSCSPISGHRSVSWYQQTPGQGLQFLFEYFSETQRNKGNFPGRFSGRQFSNSRSEMNVSTLELGDSALYLCASSFRGLDTEAFFGQGTRLTVV.

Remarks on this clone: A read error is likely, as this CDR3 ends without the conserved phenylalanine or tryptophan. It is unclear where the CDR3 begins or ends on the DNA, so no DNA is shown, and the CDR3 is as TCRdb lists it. CDR3 sequence reads: CASSTAFGTERMVP. The chain joins TRBV19 to TRBJ1-2; the table's D gene call, TRBD1, was not cross checked with the DNA. CDR1 is LNHDA and CDR2 is SQIVND in the germline V gene (reference sequence). 14 amino acids form the CDR3, both terminal residues included.

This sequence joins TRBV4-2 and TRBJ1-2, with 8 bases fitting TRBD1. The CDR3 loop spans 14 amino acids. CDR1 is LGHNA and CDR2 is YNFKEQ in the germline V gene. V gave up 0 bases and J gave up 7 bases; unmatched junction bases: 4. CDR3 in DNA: TGTGCCAGCAGCCAAGATTGGACAGGGAGTGGCTACACCTTC. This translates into CASSQDWTGSGYTF.

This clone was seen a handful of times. The CDR3 sequence: CASSQRVSGGVGDEQFF. The CDR3, as DNA: TGCGCCAGCAGCCAAAGGGTCAGCGGGGGGGTGGGTGATGAGCAGTTCTTC. V and J are TRBV4-1 and TRBJ2-1; 10 bases are a match to TRBD2. V lost 2 bases to trimming and J lost 8 bases; unmatched junction nucleotides: 12. The germline gives CDR1 MGHRA, CDR2 YSYEKL. CDR3 length: 17 residues.